Listed here is a single TCR beta chain. V gave up 3 bases and J gave up 5 bases, with 9 bases separating them. From germline, CDR1 is SGDLS and CDR2 YYNGEE. The CDR3 totals 13 residues. Generated by immunoSEQ multiplex PCR, the TCRdb table keeps only in-frame clones and is missing some. The sample records approximately 640,000 clones, approximately 75% being singletons. This specimen belongs to a study of shared clonotypes between healthy human individuals. Study at large: Donors, aged 18 to 49, were a couple of women and a few men.

Each of the donors was a healthy adult who was HIV-negative and had not had a recent acute infection or vaccination. The investigators split CD4+ cells into a CD45RA+ naive subset and a CD45RA-negative memory subset. The receptor was isolated from a woman under 40 in good health. The V gene is TRBV9, the J gene TRBJ1-3; D is ambiguous. The sequencing sample was made of memory CD4+ T cells sorted from blood. Sample subset: CD45RA-negative fraction. CDR3 in DNA: TGTGCCAGCAGCGGGCCTTTGAGAAACACCATATATTTT. Translating gives CASSGPLRNTIYF.